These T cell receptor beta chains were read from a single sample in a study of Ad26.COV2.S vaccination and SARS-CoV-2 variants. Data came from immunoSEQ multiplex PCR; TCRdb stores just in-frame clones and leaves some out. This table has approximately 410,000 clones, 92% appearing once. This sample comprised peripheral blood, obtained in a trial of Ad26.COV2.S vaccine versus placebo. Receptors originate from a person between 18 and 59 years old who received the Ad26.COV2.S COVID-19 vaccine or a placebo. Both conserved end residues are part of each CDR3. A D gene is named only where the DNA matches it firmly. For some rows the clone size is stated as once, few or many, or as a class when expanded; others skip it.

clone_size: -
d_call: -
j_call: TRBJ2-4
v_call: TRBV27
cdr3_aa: CASSLSGTNFYQYF
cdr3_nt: TGTGCCAGCAGTTTATCAGGGACCAATTTCTATCAGTACTTC

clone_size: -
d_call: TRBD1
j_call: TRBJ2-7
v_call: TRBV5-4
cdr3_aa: CASSPTGVHEQYF
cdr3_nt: TGTGCCAGCAGCCCCACAGGGGTTCACGAGCAGTACTTC

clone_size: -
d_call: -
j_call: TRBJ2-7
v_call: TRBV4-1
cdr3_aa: CASSQGANSYEQYF
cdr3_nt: TGCGCCAGCAGCCAAGGGGCCAACTCCTACGAGCAGTACTTC

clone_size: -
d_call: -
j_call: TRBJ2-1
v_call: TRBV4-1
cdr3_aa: CASSQVGPPSGYNEQFF
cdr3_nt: TGCGCCAGCAGCCAGGTAGGCCCACCCTCGGGCTACAATGAGCAGTTCTTC

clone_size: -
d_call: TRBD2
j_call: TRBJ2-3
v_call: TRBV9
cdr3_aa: CASSEGLAGNTDTQYF
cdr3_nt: TGTGCCAGCAGCGAGGGACTAGCGGGGAACACAGATACGCAGTATTTT

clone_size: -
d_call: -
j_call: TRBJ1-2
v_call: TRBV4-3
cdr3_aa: CASSQDPFGGSDAGYTF
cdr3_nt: TGCGCCAGCAGCCAAGATCCGTTTGGAGGGTCTGATGCTGGCTACACCTTC

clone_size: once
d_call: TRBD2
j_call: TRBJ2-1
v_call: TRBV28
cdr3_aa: CASSKTSGVYNEQFF
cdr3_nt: TGTGCCAGCAGCAAGACTAGCGGGGTCTACAATGAGCAGTTCTTC

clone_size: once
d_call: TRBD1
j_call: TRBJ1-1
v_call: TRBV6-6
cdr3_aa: CASPGQESGTEAFF
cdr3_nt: TGTGCCAGCCCGGGACAGGAGTCTGGCACTGAAGCTTTCTTT

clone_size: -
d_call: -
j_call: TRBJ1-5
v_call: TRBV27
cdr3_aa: CASSLFPSGRGNQPQHF
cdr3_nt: TGTGCCAGCAGTTTATTCCCCTCGGGACGGGGAAATCAGCCCCAGCATTTT

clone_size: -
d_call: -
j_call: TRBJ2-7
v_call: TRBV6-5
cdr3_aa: CASSYYGQTYEQYF
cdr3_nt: TGTGCCAGCAGTTACTATGGACAGACCTACGAGCAGTACTTC

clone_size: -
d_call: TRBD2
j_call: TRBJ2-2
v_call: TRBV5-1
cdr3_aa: CASSLVFAGGRTNTGELFF
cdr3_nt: TGCGCCAGCAGCTTGGTTTTTGCGGGGGGACGCACGAACACCGGGGAGCTGTTTTTT

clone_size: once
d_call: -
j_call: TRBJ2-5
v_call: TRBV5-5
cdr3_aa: CASSLAKVRGHPGFETQYF
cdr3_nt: TGTGCCAGCAGCTTGGCCAAAGTGCGCGGACACCCCGGGTTCGAGACCCAGTACTTC

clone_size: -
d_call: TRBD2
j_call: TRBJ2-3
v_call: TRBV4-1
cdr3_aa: CASSRTSGRSTDTQYF
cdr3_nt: TGCGCCAGCAGCCGGACTAGCGGGCGTTCCACAGATACGCAGTATTTT

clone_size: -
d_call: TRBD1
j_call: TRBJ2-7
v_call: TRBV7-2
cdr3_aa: CASSISGTGSGSSSYEQYF
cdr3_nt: TGTGCCAGCAGCATTTCCGGGACAGGGTCTGGAAGCAGCTCCTACGAGCAGTACTTC

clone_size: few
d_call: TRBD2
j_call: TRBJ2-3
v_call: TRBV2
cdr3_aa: CASRISSGTDTQYF
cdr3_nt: TGTGCCAGCAGGATCTCTAGCGGGACAGATACGCAGTATTTT

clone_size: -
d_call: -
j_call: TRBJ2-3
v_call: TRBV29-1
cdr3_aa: CSVDSVPTDTQYF
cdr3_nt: TGCAGCGTTGATTCTGTCCCCACAGATACGCAGTATTTT

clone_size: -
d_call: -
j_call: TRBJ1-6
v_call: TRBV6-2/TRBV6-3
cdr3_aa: CASSLENSPLHF
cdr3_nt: TGTGCCAGCAGTCTCGAAAATTCACCCCTCCACTTT

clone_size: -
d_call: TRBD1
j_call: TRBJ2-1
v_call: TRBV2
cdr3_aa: CATSTGVGYNEQFF
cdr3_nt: TGTGCCACCTCAACAGGGGTAGGCTACAATGAGCAGTTCTTC

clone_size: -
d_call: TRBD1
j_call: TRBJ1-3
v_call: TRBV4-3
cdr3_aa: CASSQDPGRDDRAPGNTIYF
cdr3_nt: TGCGCCAGCAGCCAAGATCCCGGACGGGATGACAGGGCGCCTGGAAACACCATATATTTT

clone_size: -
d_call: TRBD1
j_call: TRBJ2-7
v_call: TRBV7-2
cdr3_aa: CASSRGGQAIYEQYF
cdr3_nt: TGTGCCAGCAGCAGAGGGGGACAGGCTATCTACGAGCAGTACTTC

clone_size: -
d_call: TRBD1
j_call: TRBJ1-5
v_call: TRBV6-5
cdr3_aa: CASSYSGQEGQPQHF
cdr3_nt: TGTGCCAGCAGTTACTCGGGACAGGAGGGTCAGCCCCAACATTTT

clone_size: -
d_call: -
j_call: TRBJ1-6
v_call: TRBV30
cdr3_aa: CACHLPMYSPLHF
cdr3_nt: TGTGCCTGCCACCTACCTATGTATTCACCCCTCCACTTT

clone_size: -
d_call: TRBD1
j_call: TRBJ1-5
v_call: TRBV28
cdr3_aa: CASSPGQGRQPQHF
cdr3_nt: TGTGCCAGCAGCCCGGGACAGGGCCGTCAGCCCCAGCATTTT

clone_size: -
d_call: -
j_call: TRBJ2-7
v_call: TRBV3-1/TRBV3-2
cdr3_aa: CASSQAGSYEQYF
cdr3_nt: TGTGCCAGCAGCCAAGCGGGCTCCTACGAGCAGTACTTC

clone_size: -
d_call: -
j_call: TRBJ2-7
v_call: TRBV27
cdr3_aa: CASSPRRSSYEQYF
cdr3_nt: TGTGCCAGCAGTCCGCGGCGTAGCTCCTACGAGCAGTACTTC

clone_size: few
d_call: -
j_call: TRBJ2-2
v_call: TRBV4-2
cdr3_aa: CASSQHKNTGELFF
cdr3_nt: TGTGCCAGCAGCCAACACAAGAACACCGGGGAGCTGTTTTTT

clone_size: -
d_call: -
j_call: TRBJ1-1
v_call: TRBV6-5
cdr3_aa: CASSAVGNTEAFF
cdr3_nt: TGTGCCAGCAGCGCCGTGGGGAACACTGAAGCTTTCTTT

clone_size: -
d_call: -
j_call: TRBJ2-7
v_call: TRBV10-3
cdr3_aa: CAIRDQGQSYEQYF
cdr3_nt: TGTGCCATCAGGGATCAGGGGCAATCCTACGAGCAGTACTTC

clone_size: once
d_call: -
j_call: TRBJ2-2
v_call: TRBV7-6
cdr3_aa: CASSSRQVLNTGELFF
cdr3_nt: TGTGCCAGCAGCTCCCGACAGGTTCTAAACACCGGGGAGCTGTTTTTT

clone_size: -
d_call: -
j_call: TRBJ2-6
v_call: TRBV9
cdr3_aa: CASSVDLQVRTGANVLTF
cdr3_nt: TGTGCCAGCAGCGTAGACCTCCAAGTAAGGACTGGGGCCAACGTCCTGACTTTC

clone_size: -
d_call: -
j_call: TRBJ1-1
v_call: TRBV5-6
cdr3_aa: CASSFRSLGGTEAFF
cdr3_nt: TGTGCCAGCAGCTTCAGGAGTTTGGGGGGCACTGAAGCTTTCTTT

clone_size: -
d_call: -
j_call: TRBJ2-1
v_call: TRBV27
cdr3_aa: CASSPHSGNEQFF
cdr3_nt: TGTGCCAGCAGTCCCCACAGTGGGAATGAGCAGTTCTTC

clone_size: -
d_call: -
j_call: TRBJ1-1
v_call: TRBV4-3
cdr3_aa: CASSQQYMNTEAFF
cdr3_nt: TGCGCCAGCAGCCAACAGTACATGAACACTGAAGCTTTCTTT

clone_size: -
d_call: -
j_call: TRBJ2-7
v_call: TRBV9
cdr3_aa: CASSVGWQIHEQYF
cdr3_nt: TGTGCCAGCAGCGTCGGATGGCAAATCCACGAGCAGTACTTC

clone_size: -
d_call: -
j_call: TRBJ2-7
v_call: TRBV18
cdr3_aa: CASARDGSYEQYF
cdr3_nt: TGTGCCAGCGCCCGGGACGGATCCTACGAGCAGTACTTC

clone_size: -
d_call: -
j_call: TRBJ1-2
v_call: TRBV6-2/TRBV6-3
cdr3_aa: CASSYTGSGANYGYTF
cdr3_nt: TGTGCCAGCAGTTACACGGGTTCGGGAGCTAACTATGGCTACACCTTC

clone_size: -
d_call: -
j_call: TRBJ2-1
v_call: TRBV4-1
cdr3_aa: CASSQIWGEQFF
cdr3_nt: TGCGCCAGCAGCCAAATATGGGGGGAGCAGTTCTTC

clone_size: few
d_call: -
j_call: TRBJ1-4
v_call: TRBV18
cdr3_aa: CASSPQPGGNEKLFF
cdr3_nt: TGTGCCAGCTCACCACAGCCCGGGGGTAATGAAAAACTGTTTTTT

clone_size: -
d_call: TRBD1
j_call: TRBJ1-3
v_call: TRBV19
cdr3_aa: CASSPRQGAAYTIYF
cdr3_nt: TGTGCCAGTAGTCCCAGACAGGGGGCGGCTTACACCATATATTTT

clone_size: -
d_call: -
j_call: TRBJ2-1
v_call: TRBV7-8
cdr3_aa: CASSLSPPRGRVNNEQFF
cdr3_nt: TGTGCCAGCAGCTTATCACCCCCTCGTGGCAGGGTAAACAATGAGCAGTTCTTC

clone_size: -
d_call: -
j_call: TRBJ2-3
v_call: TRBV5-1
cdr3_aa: CASSLNQAHQYF
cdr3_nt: TGCGCCAGCAGCTTGAACCAGGCCCACCAGTATTTT

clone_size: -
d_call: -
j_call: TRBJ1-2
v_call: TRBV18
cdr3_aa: CASSPQTDRPYGYTF
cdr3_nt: TGTGCCAGCTCACCTCAAACAGACAGGCCCTATGGCTACACCTTC

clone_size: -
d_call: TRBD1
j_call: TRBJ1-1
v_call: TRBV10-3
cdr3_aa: CAIRGQAEAFF
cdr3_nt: TGTGCCATCAGGGGACAGGCTGAAGCTTTCTTT

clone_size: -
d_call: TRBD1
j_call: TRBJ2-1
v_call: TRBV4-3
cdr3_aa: CASSQDGTGDNNEQFF
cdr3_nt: TGCGCCAGCAGCCAAGATGGGACAGGGGATAACAATGAGCAGTTCTTC

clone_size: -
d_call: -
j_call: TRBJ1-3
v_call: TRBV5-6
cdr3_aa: CASSLSPDSGNTIYF
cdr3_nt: TGTGCCAGCAGCTTGAGTCCGGACTCTGGAAACACCATATATTTT

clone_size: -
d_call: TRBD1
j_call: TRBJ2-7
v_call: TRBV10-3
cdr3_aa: CAISGGTGRDEQYF
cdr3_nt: TGTGCCATCAGTGGTGGGACAGGGAGGGACGAGCAGTACTTC

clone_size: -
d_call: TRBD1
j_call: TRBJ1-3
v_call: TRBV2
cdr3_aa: CASSTGGSGNTIYF
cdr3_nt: TGTGCCAGCAGTACAGGGGGGAGCGGAAACACCATATATTTT

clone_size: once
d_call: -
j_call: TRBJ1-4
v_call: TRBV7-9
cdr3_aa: CASSLEGRFTTNEKLFF
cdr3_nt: TGTGCCAGCAGCTTAGAAGGGAGGTTTACGACTAATGAAAAACTGTTTTTT

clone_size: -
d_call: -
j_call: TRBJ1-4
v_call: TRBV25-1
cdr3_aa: CASSESNRDEKLFF
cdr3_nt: TGTGCCAGCAGTGAATCCAACAGGGACGAAAAACTGTTTTTT

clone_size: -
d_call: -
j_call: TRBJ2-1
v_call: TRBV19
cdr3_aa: CASTSSSYNEQFF
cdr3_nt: TGTGCCAGTACATCGAGCTCCTACAATGAGCAGTTCTTC

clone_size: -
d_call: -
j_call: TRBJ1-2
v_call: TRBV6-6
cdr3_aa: CASSYPSGERTEGYTF
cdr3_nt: TGTGCCAGCAGTTACCCCTCGGGGGAAAGAACGGAAGGCTACACCTTC

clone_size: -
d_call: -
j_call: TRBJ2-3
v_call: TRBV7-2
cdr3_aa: CASSSWGGPDTQYF
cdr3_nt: TGTGCCAGCAGCTCCTGGGGGGGCCCGGATACGCAGTATTTT

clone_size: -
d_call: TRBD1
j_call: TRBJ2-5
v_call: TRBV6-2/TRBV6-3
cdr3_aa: CASSRYWTGSGMARETQYF
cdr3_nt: TGTGCCAGCAGCCGTTATTGGACAGGGTCAGGGATGGCACGGGAGACCCAGTACTTC

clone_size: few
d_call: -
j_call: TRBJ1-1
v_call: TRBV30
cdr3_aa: CAWRGSDTEAFF
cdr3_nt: TGTGCCTGGAGGGGGTCGGACACTGAAGCTTTCTTT

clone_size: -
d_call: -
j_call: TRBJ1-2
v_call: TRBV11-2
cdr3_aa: CASSYRVSNYGYTF
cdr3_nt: TGTGCCAGCAGCTACAGGGTTTCGAACTATGGCTACACCTTC

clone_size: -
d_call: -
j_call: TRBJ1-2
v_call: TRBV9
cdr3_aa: CASSRGDYGYTF
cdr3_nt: TGTGCCAGCAGTCGGGGGGACTATGGCTACACCTTC

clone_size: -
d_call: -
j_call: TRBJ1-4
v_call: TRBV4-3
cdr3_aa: CASSRDIYTYVATNEKLFF
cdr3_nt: TGCGCCAGCAGCCGAGACATATACACCTACGTTGCAACTAATGAAAAACTGTTTTTT